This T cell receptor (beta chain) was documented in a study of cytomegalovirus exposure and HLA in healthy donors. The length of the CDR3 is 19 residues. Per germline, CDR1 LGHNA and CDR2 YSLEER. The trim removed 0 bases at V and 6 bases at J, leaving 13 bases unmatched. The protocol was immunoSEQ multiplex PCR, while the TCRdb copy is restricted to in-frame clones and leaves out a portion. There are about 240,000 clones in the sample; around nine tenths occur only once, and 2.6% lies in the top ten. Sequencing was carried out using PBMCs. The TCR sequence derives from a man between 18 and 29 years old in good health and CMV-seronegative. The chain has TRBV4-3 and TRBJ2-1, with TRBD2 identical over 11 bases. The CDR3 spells CASSQDSDSGRAGRNEQFF. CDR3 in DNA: TGCGCCAGCAGCCAAGACTCCGATAGCGGGAGGGCCGGTCGCAATGAGCAGTTCTTC.